The 27 T cell receptor beta chains listed next were all sequenced from one sample in a study of CD8 T cells in ankylosing spondylitis. Whole-study results and caveats: A TCR beta motif of several highly homologous variants appeared characteristic of ankylosing spondylitis blood.

These TCRs are of unknown antigen specificity. TCRdb passed the 5' RACE reads through MiXCR, listing each CDR3 protein once. The top ten clones hold 15% to 20% of a sample with 700,000 or so distinct CDR3 sequences, under 20% of them seen once. The specimen sequenced was blood, either unsorted or a sorted T cell fraction (not recorded which). The receptors derive from a male donor with ankylosing spondylitis.

There are many counts of this clonotype. This rearrangement joins TRBV20-1 to TRBJ2-3, with D unclear. CDR1 is DFQATT and CDR2 is SNEGSKA in the germline V gene (reference sequence). CDR3 length: 11 amino acids. V dropped 5 bases and J dropped 5 bases, with 8 bases sitting between them. The CDR3 bases are TGCAGTGCTCGGACGGGAGATACGCAGTATTTT. Translated, it gives CSARTGDTQYF.

The chain uses TRBV5-4 and TRBJ2-3, with a possible D match to TRBD1 (6 bases). Germline CDR1 and CDR2: SGHNT and YYREEE (reference sequence). V gave up 2 bases and J gave up 11 bases, with 12 bases separating them. This CDR3 region has 12 residues. The CDR3 DNA reads TGTGCCAGCAGCTTTCCCGGGACAATGCAGTATTTT. Protein product: CASSFPGTMQYF.

V and J are TRBV30 and TRBJ2-5, with 8 nucleotides matching TRBD2. V lost 2 bases to trimming and J lost 6 bases; unmatched junction nucleotides: 8. The CDR3 length is 14 residues. Germline assignment: CDR1 GTSNPN and CDR2 SVGIG (reference sequence). The CDR3 DNA sequence: TGTGCCTGGAGTTTCGGAGCGGGAGATAAGACCCAGTACTTC. Residues: CAWSFGAGDKTQYF.

A few counts support this clonotype. The CDR3 is CASSHLGASNAANYGYTF. For the CDR3, the DNA is TGCGCCAGCAGCCACCTAGGGGCCAGTAACGCAGCTAACTATGGCTACACCTTC. V gene TRBV5-1 combines with J gene TRBJ1-2, with a possible D match to TRBD1 (5 bases). The CDR3 totals 18 residues. Looked up from germline, CDR1 is SGHRS and CDR2 is YFSETQ. V dropped 4 bases and J dropped 0 bases, with 22 bases sitting between them.

This clonotype occurred many times. The genes are TRBV4-1 and TRBJ2-6; the match to TRBD1 covers 9 bases. The germline CDR1 and CDR2 sequences are MGHRA and YSYEKL. V shed 4 bases, J shed 0 bases, and the junction held 1 base outside the gene matches. This CDR3 spans 16 amino acids. This CDR3 is CASSPTGGSGANVLTF. The CDR3 DNA sequence: TGCGCCAGCAGCCCGACAGGGGGCTCTGGGGCCAACGTCCTGACTTTC.

The chain uses TRBV20-1 and TRBJ2-2; D may be TRBD1 or TRBD2 (6 bases each). The V gene lost 4 bases and the J gene lost 4 bases, with 13 bases spanning the gap. The CDR3 is made up of 14 amino acids. Germline V gene sequence: CDR1 DFQATT, CDR2 SNEGSKA (reference sequence). The CDR3 DNA reads TGCAGTGCTAAAAGGGGGGCCGTCACCGGGGAGCTGTTTTTT. It translates to CSAKRGAVTGELFF.

A few counts support this clonotype. This sequence joins TRBV18 and TRBJ2-1; TRBD1 matches at 8 bases. Germline CDR1 reads KGHSH; CDR2 reads LQKENI. Trimming cost V 5 bases and J 9 bases; bases outside gene matches: 3. The CDR3 sequence is 12 residues long. CDR3 region: CASSITGGEQFF. DNA of the CDR3: TGTGCCAGCTCAATAACAGGGGGTGAGCAGTTCTTC.

The chain couples TRBV11-1 to TRBJ2-4; 10 bases fit TRBD2. In germline, CDR1 is SGHAT, CDR2 FQDESV (reference sequence). The CDR3 loop spans 18 amino acids. The V and J ends lost 5 bases and 0 bases, in that order; junction bases with no gene match: 10. The CDR3 DNA follows: TGTGCCAGCAGCAGTCAGCGGGGGGGAAAGCTAGCCAAAAACATTCAGTACTTC. This encodes CASSSQRGGKLAKNIQYF.

The chain carries TRBV7-3 and TRBJ2-3; 8 nucleotides line up with TRBD2. The CDR3 is 17 amino acids. Per germline, CDR1 SGHTA and CDR2 FQGTGA. Unmatched junction bases numbered 9, after V lost 1 base and J lost 3 bases. CDR3 protein: CASSLMGSGSPTDTQYF. CDR3 DNA: TGTGCCAGCAGCTTAATGGGGAGCGGGAGTCCTACAGATACGCAGTATTTT.

The chain is built from TRBV27 and TRBJ2-3; TRBD2 is a possible D gene (5 bases). The V gene's germline CDR1 is MNHEY and CDR2 SMNVEV (reference sequence). CDR3 length: 11 amino acids. The V end was cut by 11 bases, the J end by 6 bases, with 12 bases between. The CDR3 region has the DNA TGTGCCGGTGGACTGGGGGATACGCAGTATTTT. This gives the protein CAGGLGDTQYF.

There are a few counts of this clonotype. This sequence joins TRBV29-1 and TRBJ1-2; D is ambiguous. This CDR3 spans 12 amino acids. Germline-derived CDR1 and CDR2 are SQVTM and ANQGSEA. Between the trimmed V and J ends, which lost 6 bases and 8 bases, there was a span of 16 bases. The CDR3 spells CSVEDGNKGYTF. CDR3 nucleotides: TGCAGCGTCGAGGACGGGAATAAGGGCTACACCTTC. Using reference TRBV29-1 and TRBJ1-2 for the parts outside the CDR3, the full variable domain is SAVISQKPSRDICQRGTSLTIQCQVDSQVTMMFWYRQQPGQSLTLIATANQGSEATYESGFVIDKFPISRPNLTFSTLTVSNMSPEDSSIYLCSVEDGNKGYTFGSGTRLTVV.

This clonotype was detected ten times or more. The chain has TRBV7-2 and TRBJ2-3; no reliable D call. The germline V gene has CDR1 SGHTA and CDR2 FQGNSA. The CDR3 extends over 13 amino acids. The ends were cut back, 1 base at V and 6 bases at J, with 8 bases in the middle. The CDR3 DNA is TGTGCCAGCAGCTTAGGTTCGTGGGATACGCAGTATTTT. This codes for CASSLGSWDTQYF.

There are a few counts of this clonotype. The chain links TRBV10-3 to TRBJ2-1; D assignment may be TRBD1 or TRBD2 (5 bases each). The CDR3 is 15 residues long. Germline values: CDR1 ENHRY, CDR2 SYGVKD. Trimming took off 0 bases at V and 2 bases at J, with 8 bases between the two ends. The CDR3 DNA sequence: TGTGCCATCAGTGAGTCCGAGGGACCCTACAATGAGCAGTTCTTC. As protein: CAISESEGPYNEQFF.

The rearrangement uses TRBV5-8 and TRBJ2-3; TRBD2 agrees at 15 bases. The CDR3 is 16 residues long. Germline CDR1 SGHTS, CDR2 YDEGEE. Trimming at V came to 4 bases and at J to 5 bases, leaving 5 bases not matched to a gene. The CDR3 DNA is TGTGCCAGCAGCCCAGGGACTAGCGGGGGGAAAGATACGCAGTATTTT. Amino acids: CASSPGTSGGKDTQYF.

This chain joins TRBV9 and TRBJ1-2; D may be TRBD1 (6 bases). Trimming stripped 3 bases from V and 3 bases from J, with 12 bases between. Germline CDR1 is SGDLS and CDR2 is YYNGEE. This CDR3 is built from 14 residues. CDR3 protein: CASSAWDTDYGYTF. CDR3 in DNA: TGTGCCAGCAGCGCCTGGGACACCGACTATGGCTACACCTTC.

The rearrangement joins TRBV7-9 to TRBJ2-1; a possible D gene is TRBD2 (6 bases). V lost 2 bases and J lost 1, with 12 bases in between. CDR1 is SEHNR, CDR2 FQNEAQ, per germline (reference sequence). The CDR3 is made up of 16 amino acids. The CDR3 sequence is CASSLSEAGSYNEQFF. The CDR3 nucleotides are TGTGCCAGCAGCTTATCTGAGGCGGGGTCCTACAATGAGCAGTTCTTC.

V and J are TRBV9 and TRBJ2-1; TRBD2 matches 13 bases. The CDR3 is 16 amino acids. CDR1 SGDLS and CDR2 YYNGEE come from the germline V gene. The V segment lost 4 bases and the J segment 7 bases; nucleotides outside the gene matches: 8. CDR3 protein: CASSPQTSGRRNEQFF. The CDR3 nucleotides are TGTGCCAGCAGCCCACAGACTAGCGGGAGGCGTAATGAGCAGTTCTTC.

The sample holds a few counts of this clonotype. The rearrangement uses TRBV20-1 and TRBJ2-5; either TRBD1 or TRBD2 may supply D (5 bases each). The CDR3 is 16 residues long. Trimming cost V 4 bases and J 2 bases, with 20 bases left between them. Germline lookup yields CDR1 DFQATT and CDR2 SNEGSKA (reference sequence). CDR3 bases: TGCAGTGCTATCCCGGGGTCGGGGCCCGGGCAAGAGACCCAGTACTTC. Translating it yields CSAIPGSGPGQETQYF.

This clonotype has a handful of counts. The chain couples TRBV7-9 to TRBJ2-5, with a weak D call TRBD2 (6 bases). Deletions cut 5 bases from V and 2 bases from J, with 15 bases between. This CDR3 is built from 15 residues. CDR1 and CDR2 from the germline V gene are SEHNR and FQNEAQ (reference sequence). DNA of the CDR3: TGTGCCAGCAGCCATGGACTACCCCATCAAGAGACCCAGTACTTC. Encoded protein: CASSHGLPHQETQYF. The full variable domain, its missing parts supplied by reference TRBV7-9 and TRBJ2-5, is DTGVSQNPRHKITKRGQNVTFRCDPISEHNRLYWYRQTLGQGPEFLTYFQNEAQLEKSRLLSDRFSAERPKGSFSTLEIQRTEQGDSAMYLCASSHGLPHQETQYFGPGTRLLVL.

The chain has TRBV2 and TRBJ1-1; D is ambiguous. The V end lost 3 bases, the J end lost 0 bases, and 8 bases lay between the germline ends. The germline gives CDR1 SNHLY, CDR2 FYNNEI. The CDR3 is made up of 14 amino acids. The CDR3 nucleotides read TGTGCCAGCAGTGACCCACCTATGAACACTGAAGCTTTCTTT. Amino acids: CASSDPPMNTEAFF.

The sample holds many counts of this clonotype. V usage is TRBV6-5 and J usage is TRBJ1-2, with D possibly matching TRBD1 (5 bases). With 0 bases removed from V and 6 bases from J, the gap between germline ends came to 11 bases. The CDR3 has 14 amino acids. Germline lookup yields CDR1 MNHEY and CDR2 SVGAGI. DNA of the CDR3: TGTGCCAGCAGTTACTCGGGACGGGGAAATGGCTACACCTTC. Its protein is CASSYSGRGNGYTF.

This chain connects TRBV2 to TRBJ2-7; a possible D gene is TRBD2 (5 bases). Germline V lookup: CDR1 SNHLY, CDR2 FYNNEI. This CDR3 has 14 residues. V was shortened by 6 bases and J by 4 bases, with 16 bases between the two germline ends. CDR3 residues: CASRRGLADYEQYF. The CDR3 DNA follows: TGTGCCAGCAGGAGAGGTCTAGCAGATTACGAGCAGTACTTC. Full variable domain (remainder filled in from reference TRBV2 and TRBJ2-7): EPEVTQTPSHQVTQMGQEVILRCVPISNHLYFYWYRQILGQKVEFLVSFYNNEISEKSEIFDDQFSVERPDGSNFTLKIRSTKLEDSAMYFCASRRGLADYEQYFGPGTRLTVT.

In this sample, this clonotype turned up a few times. The J gene is TRBJ2-1, the V gene TRBV18, with 10 bases fitting TRBD2. The CDR3 has 17 amino acids. Germline CDR1 KGHSH, CDR2 LQKENI. With 1 base clipped from V and 5 bases from J, the junction kept 8 bases outside the gene matches. In DNA form, the CDR3 reads TGTGCCAGCTCACCACGCCCACAACTAGCGGGAAACAATGAGCAGTTCTTC. Residues: CASSPRPQLAGNNEQFF.

The rearrangement links TRBV20-1 to TRBJ2-1; 14 bases are a match to TRBD2. Germline V gene lookup returns CDR1 DFQATT and CDR2 SNEGSKA (reference sequence). The V gene end was trimmed by 6 bases and the J gene end by 8 bases; junction bases not matched to a gene: 12. This CDR3 has 16 residues. CDR3 sequence reads: CSAGTSGGAGYHEQFF. The CDR3 DNA reads as TGCAGTGCGGGGACTAGCGGGGGCGCCGGCTATCATGAGCAGTTCTTC.

This clonotype was seen a handful of times. In nucleotides, the CDR3 is TGTGCCAGCAGCTTAGGGGTTTCCCTTAACAATGAGCAGTTCTTC. It yields the protein CASSLGVSLNNEQFF. The genes are TRBV7-6 and TRBJ2-1; D gene uncertain. The CDR3 sequence is 15 residues long. V was clipped by 1 base and J by 5 bases, with 12 bases between them. Germline CDR1 reads SGHVS; CDR2 reads FNYEAQ.

This clonotype was counted only a few times. The chain links TRBV5-1 to TRBJ2-7; D tentatively fits TRBD1 or TRBD2 (5 bases each). The CDR3 is 13 residues long. Germline V CDR1 and CDR2: SGHRS, YFSETQ. V lost 3 bases and J lost 2, with 9 bases in between. The CDR3 region is CASSWGPAYEQYF. The CDR3 DNA follows: TGCGCCAGCAGCTGGGGACCAGCCTACGAGCAGTACTTC.

This clonotype has just a few counts. At one end, the junction sequence differs from germline, possibly due to a read error. The chain recombines TRBV7-9 with TRBJ1-4, with D possibly TRBD1 on 6 matching bases. CDR1 is SEHNR, CDR2 FQNEAQ, per germline (reference sequence). CDR3 length: 17 residues. Here the CDR3 reads CASTLPRGTPPNEKLFF. The CDR3 nucleotides read TGTGCCAGCACCTTACCGCGGGGGACACCCCCTAATGAAAAACTGTTTTTT.